This T cell receptor (beta chain) was found in a study of T cells after yellow fever vaccination. Turning to the study itself: SMART-Seq v4 Ultra Low Input served to prepare low-cell-number fractions. Study-wide points: CD4 and CD8 compartments shared a small share of clonotypes, likely from convergent recombination. A faster peak, day 5 versus 15, was reached by the weaker secondary response.

V lost 0 bases, J lost 5 bases, and 11 bases lay in between. CDR1 is SGHRS, CDR2 YFSETQ, per germline. There are 14 residues in the CDR3. TCRdb re-analysed the 5' RACE reads in MiXCR, keeping a single row per CDR3 protein. Altogether about 160,000 distinct CDR3 sequences are present, more than 5.5% being singletons, with the ten largest covering 2.5% to 3%. This clonotype was observed many times. Its antigen is currently unknown. This TCR was sampled from a man aged 18 to 29 who received the YFV17D yellow fever vaccine. The rearrangement links TRBV5-1 to TRBJ2-5; D may match TRBD1 or TRBD2 (5 bases each). The starting material was CD4+ T cells sorted from PBMCs, obtained 5 to 6 days after the first yellow fever vaccination. CDR3 protein: CASSLGDHWETQYF. CDR3 DNA sequence: TGCGCCAGCAGCTTGGGGGACCATTGGGAGACCCAGTACTTC.